This T cell receptor beta chain came from a study of cytomegalovirus exposure and HLA in healthy donors. Study-wide points: The study listed approximately 170 cytomegalovirus-associated TCR beta chains.

This clone was detected a few times. The target antigen is unknown. The J segment lost 5 bases and the V segment lost 5 bases, leaving 10 bases of the junction unmatched. The germline CDR1 and CDR2 sequences are SGHTA and FQGNSA. The CDR3 length is 15 residues. Generated by immunoSEQ multiplex PCR, the TCRdb table keeps only in-frame clones and is missing some. The sample records some 170,000 clones, around nine tenths being singletons. The receptor was isolated from a woman in her late teens or twenties in good health and CMV-seronegative. V gene TRBV7-2 combines with J gene TRBJ2-7; TRBD1 aligns across 9 bases. Sequencing was done on a sample of PBMCs. CDR3 protein: CASSQAYRGPHEQYF. The CDR3 nucleotides are TGTGCCAGCAGCCAAGCCTACAGGGGGCCCCACGAGCAGTACTTC. Filled out from reference TRBV7-2 and TRBJ2-7, the complete variable domain reads GAGVSQSPSNKVTEKGKDVELRCDPISGHTALYWYRQSLGQGLEFLIYFQGNSAPDKSGLPSDRFSAERTGGSVSTLTIQRTQQEDSAVYLCASSQAYRGPHEQYFGPGTRLTVT.